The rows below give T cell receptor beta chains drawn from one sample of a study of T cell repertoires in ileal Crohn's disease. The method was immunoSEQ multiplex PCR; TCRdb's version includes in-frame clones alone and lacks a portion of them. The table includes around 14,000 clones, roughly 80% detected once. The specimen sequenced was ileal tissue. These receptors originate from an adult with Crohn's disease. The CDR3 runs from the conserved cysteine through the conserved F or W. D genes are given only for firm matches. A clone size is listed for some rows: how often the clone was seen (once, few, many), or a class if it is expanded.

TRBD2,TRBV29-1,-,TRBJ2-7,TGCAGCGTTGAGGGGACTACCCGGTCCGAGCAGTACTTC,CSVEGTTRSEQYF
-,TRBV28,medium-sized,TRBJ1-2,TGTGCCAGCAGTTTAGGGGCCAGGGGCCATGGCTACACCTTC,CASSLGARGHGYTF
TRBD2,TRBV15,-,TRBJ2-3,TGTGCCACCAGCACCAGACTAGCGGGGGCCCACTCCCGGCTGAATACGCAGTATTTT,CATSTRLAGAHSRLNTQYF
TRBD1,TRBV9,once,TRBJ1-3,TGTGCCAGCAGCGTAGCCGCCGGGACAGGGGGCTCTGGAAACACCATATATTTT,CASSVAAGTGGSGNTIYF
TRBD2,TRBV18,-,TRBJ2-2,TGTGCCAGCTCACCATCGCTAGCGGGCTACACCGGGGAGCTGTTTTTT,CASSPSLAGYTGELFF
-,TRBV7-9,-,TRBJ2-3,TGTGCCAGCACCATACTAGGCCTCAACACAGATACGCAGTATTTT,CASTILGLNTDTQYF
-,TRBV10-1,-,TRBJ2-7,TGCGCCAGCCTTAGGCAGGTCCACGAGCAGTACTTC,CASLRQVHEQYF
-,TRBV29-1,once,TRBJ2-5,TGCAGCGTTGAAAGGTCAGGGCAAGAGACCCAGTACTTC,CSVERSGQETQYF
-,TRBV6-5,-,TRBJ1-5,TGTGCCAGCCAGACAGGCAATCAGCCCCAGCATTTT,CASQTGNQPQHF
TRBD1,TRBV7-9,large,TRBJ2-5,TGTGCCAGCAGCTTGGGGACAGGGGGGCAAGAGACCCAGTACTTC,CASSLGTGGQETQYF
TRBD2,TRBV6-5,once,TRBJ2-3,TGTGCCAGCAGTTACTCGGGCCGGGGGGGCCAGGTTACGCAGTATTTT,CASSYSGRGGQVTQYF
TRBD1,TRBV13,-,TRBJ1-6,TGTGCCAGCAGACGAGGGGGACAGGGGAAAAGGGGGGTTTCACCCCTCCACTTT,CASRRGGQGKRGVSPLHF
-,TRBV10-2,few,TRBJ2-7,TGCGCCAGCAGTGATGGAGGGGAAGCTTACGAGCAGTACTTC,CASSDGGEAYEQYF
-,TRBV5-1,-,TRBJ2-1,TGCGCCAGCAGCTTCCTCGATGAGCAGTTCTTC,CASSFLDEQFF
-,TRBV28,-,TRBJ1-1,TGTGCCAGCGATCGGACAGTGAACACTGAAGCTTTCTTT,CASDRTVNTEAFF
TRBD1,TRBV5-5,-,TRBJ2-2,TGTGCCAGCAGCTTGGGCTATGGGACAGGGGTCACCGGGGAGCTGTTTTTT,CASSLGYGTGVTGELFF
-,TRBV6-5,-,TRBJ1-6,TGTGCCAGCAGTTCATCAGGATATAATTCACCCCTCCACTTT,CASSSSGYNSPLHF
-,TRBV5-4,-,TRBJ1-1,TGTGCCAGCAGCTTGGATTTTGGGGGCCTTCAGAACACTGAAGCTTTCTTT,CASSLDFGGLQNTEAFF
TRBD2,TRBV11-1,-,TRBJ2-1,TGTGCCAGCAGCTTTGGCGGGGGAAGGAGCTCCTACAATGAGCAGTTCTTC,CASSFGGGRSSYNEQFF
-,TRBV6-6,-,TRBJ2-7,TGTGCCAGCAGTTCCAAGGGGGTCCATCAGTATTACGAGCAGTACTTC,CASSSKGVHQYYEQYF
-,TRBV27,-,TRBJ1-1,TGTGCTCGCGGCCCGGCGATGAACACTGAAGCTTTCTTT,CARGPAMNTEAFF
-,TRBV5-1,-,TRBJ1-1,TGCGCCAGCAGCTTGGGCGAGGCCTTGAACACTGAAGCTTTCTTT,CASSLGEALNTEAFF
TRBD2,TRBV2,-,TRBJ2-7,TGTGCCAGCAGCGGGGGGTGGGGGATCTACGAGCAGTACTTC,CASSGGWGIYEQYF
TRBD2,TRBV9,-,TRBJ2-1,TGTGCCAGCAGCGTCCGGACTAGCGGGGAGCTCCTCTTC,CASSVRTSGELLF
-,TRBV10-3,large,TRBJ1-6,TGTGCCATCAGTGTGGCATTCCAGGGGAATTCACCCCTCCACTTT,CAISVAFQGNSPLHF
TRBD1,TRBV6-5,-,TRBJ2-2,TGTGCCAGCAGTTATAGGACAGGGAACACCGGGGAGCTGTTTTTT,CASSYRTGNTGELFF
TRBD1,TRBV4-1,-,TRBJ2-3,TGCGCCAGCAGCCGGAAGGGGGGGACAGGGCAGGCAGATACGCAGTATTTT,CASSRKGGTGQADTQYF
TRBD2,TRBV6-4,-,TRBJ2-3,TGTGCCAGCAGTGACTCTAGCGGGGGCACAGATACGCAGTATTTT,CASSDSSGGTDTQYF
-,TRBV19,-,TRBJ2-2,TGTGCCAGTAGGCAGGGCGGGGAGCTGTTTTTT,CASRQGGELFF
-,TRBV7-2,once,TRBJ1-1,TGTGCCAGCAGCTTAGCGATTAGGAACACTGAAGCTTTCTTT,CASSLAIRNTEAFF
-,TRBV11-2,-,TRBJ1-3,TGTGCCAGCAGCTTAGTAGGCAGGGGAAACACCATATATTTT,CASSLVGRGNTIYF
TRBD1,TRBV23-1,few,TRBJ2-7,TGCGCCAGCAGTCAATCGTACGGGACAGGTTGGACATCCTACGAGCAGTACTTC,CASSQSYGTGWTSYEQYF
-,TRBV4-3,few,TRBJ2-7,TGCGCCAGCAGCCAAGTCTGGCAGGGAACCTACGAGCAGTACTTC,CASSQVWQGTYEQYF
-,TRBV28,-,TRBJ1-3,TGTGCCAGCAGGGGACGGGAGCCCCGGAACACCATATATTTT,CASRGREPRNTIYF
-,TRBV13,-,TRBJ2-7,TGTGCCAGCAGCCGTGCGGCTTTCGCCAGCTCCTACGAGCAGTACTTC,CASSRAAFASSYEQYF
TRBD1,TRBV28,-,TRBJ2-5,TGTGCCAGCAGCTCCGACAGGGGTGGTGCAAAAGAGACCCAGTACTTC,CASSSDRGGAKETQYF
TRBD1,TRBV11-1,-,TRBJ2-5,TGTGCGTCCGCGACAGGGTACCAAGAGACCCAGTACTTC,CASATGYQETQYF
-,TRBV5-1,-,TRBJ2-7,TGCGCCAGCAGAGGACAGCGATCAGGGGCCTACGAGCAGTACTTC,CASRGQRSGAYEQYF
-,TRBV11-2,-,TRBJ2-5,TGTGCCAGCAGCTTCACTAATGGAGAGACCCAGTACTTC,CASSFTNGETQYF
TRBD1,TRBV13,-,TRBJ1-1,TGTGCCAGCAGCGATCGACCCAGGGGGCGCGCTGAAGCTTTCTTT,CASSDRPRGRAEAFF
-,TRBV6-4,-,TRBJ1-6,TGTGCCAGCAAACCCGGACCGGGGATAGATTCACCCCTCCACTTT,CASKPGPGIDSPLHF